Listed below are T cell receptor beta chains from one sample, sequenced in a study of blood T cell repertoires in COVID-19. Clones were read by immunoSEQ multiplex PCR, and TCRdb kept only the in-frame ones, dropping some. The sample has about 15,000 clones; approximately 86% are singletons. The sample consisted of peripheral blood. Source of these receptors: a human donor in a cohort sampled during active COVID-19. Each CDR3 is given with its conserved first and last residue. The D gene is left open where the match is weak. Some rows mark clone size as missing; the rest say once, few, many or name a class of expanded clone.

j_call clone_size v_call d_call cdr3_aa cdr3_nt
TRBJ1-2 NA TRBV4-1 TRBD1 CASSHVPGQPNYGYTF TGCGCCAGCAGCCATGTCCCGGGACAGCCGAACTATGGCTACACCTTC
TRBJ1-5 NA TRBV29-1 NA CSVGGDQPQHF TGCAGCGTTGGCGGTGATCAGCCCCAGCATTTT
TRBJ1-6 NA TRBV6-6 NA CASSYSSPLHF TGTGCCAGCAGTTACAGCTCACCCCTCCACTTT
TRBJ2-1 NA TRBV4-2 TRBD2 CASSQEGGGYNEQFF TGTGCCAGCAGCCAAGAGGGGGGGGGCTACAATGAGCAGTTCTTC
TRBJ1-2 NA TRBV6-2/TRBV6-3 NA CASSYPYYGYTF TGTGCCAGCAGTTACCCGTACTATGGCTACACCTTC
TRBJ2-3 NA TRBV7-2 TRBD2 CASSSRLAHSTDTQYF TGTGCCAGCAGCTCACGACTAGCCCATAGCACAGATACGCAGTATTTT
TRBJ1-1 once TRBV3-1/TRBV3-2 TRBD1 CASSQQGVTEAFF TGTGCCAGCAGCCAACAGGGGGTCACTGAAGCTTTCTTT
TRBJ2-7 NA TRBV18 NA CASSPPGLIAYEQYF TGTGCCAGCTCACCCCCGGGACTGATAGCCTACGAGCAGTACTTC
TRBJ2-3 NA TRBV9 NA CASSVGDYPGADTQYF TGTGCCAGCAGCGTAGGGGACTACCCAGGGGCAGATACGCAGTATTTT
TRBJ1-1 few TRBV19 NA CASSDGQMNTEAFF TGTGCCAGTAGTGACGGACAGATGAACACTGAAGCTTTCTTT
TRBJ2-3 NA TRBV5-1 TRBD1 CASSIGQGAYSSTDTQYF TGCGCCAGCAGCATAGGACAGGGGGCTTACTCTAGCACAGATACGCAGTATTTT
TRBJ2-7 NA TRBV19 TRBD1 CASSPQGRLASYEQYF TGTGCCAGTAGCCCACAGGGGCGCCTCGCCTCCTACGAGCAGTACTTC
TRBJ1-6 NA TRBV6-1 TRBD1 CASSVYPGQGDSPLHF TGTGCCAGCAGTGTGTACCCCGGACAGGGAGACTCACCCCTCCACTTT
TRBJ2-4 NA TRBV6-4 TRBD1 CAPLRDKGQVSAKNIQYF TGTGCCCCTCTCAGGGATAAGGGACAGGTATCAGCCAAAAACATTCAGTACTTC
TRBJ2-3 once TRBV7-9 TRBD1 CASSRTGGNTQYF TGTGCCAGCAGCCGGACAGGGGGAAATACGCAGTATTTT
TRBJ2-5 NA TRBV2 NA CASSEYTSQETQYF TGTGCCAGCAGCGAATACACCTCACAAGAGACCCAGTACTTC
TRBJ2-2 NA TRBV19 NA CASSIRGNTGELFF TGTGCCAGTAGTATTCGGGGGAACACCGGGGAGCTGTTTTTT
TRBJ2-3 NA TRBV3-1/TRBV3-2 NA CASSQVPSGTDTQYF TGTGCCAGCAGCCAAGTCCCTAGCGGCACAGATACGCAGTATTTT
TRBJ2-7 NA TRBV7-2 TRBD1 CASSRTGGRNEQYF TGTGCCAGCAGCCGGACAGGGGGCCGAAACGAGCAGTACTTC
TRBJ1-5 NA TRBV5-4 NA CASSQGGTNQPQHF TGTGCCAGCAGCCAGGGTGGTACAAATCAGCCCCAGCATTTT
TRBJ1-3 NA TRBV3-1/TRBV3-2 NA CASSQDRVGLGNTIYF TGTGCCAGCAGCCAAGATCGGGTGGGGCTGGGAAACACCATATATTTT
TRBJ2-5 NA TRBV2 TRBD1 CASQIGGHRGQTQYF TGTGCCAGCCAAATAGGGGGTCACAGGGGCCAGACCCAGTACTTC
TRBJ2-3 NA TRBV18 TRBD1 CASSLGTGVQTDTQYF TGTGCCAGCTCACTCGGGACAGGGGTCCAGACAGATACGCAGTATTTT
TRBJ2-1 NA TRBV5-1 TRBD2 CASSRPSGGFYNEQFF TGCGCCAGCAGCCGCCCGAGCGGGGGGTTCTACAATGAGCAGTTCTTC
TRBJ1-4 NA TRBV5-8 NA CASSRMGAGYEKLFF TGTGCCAGCAGCCGTATGGGGGCTGGGTACGAAAAACTGTTTTTT